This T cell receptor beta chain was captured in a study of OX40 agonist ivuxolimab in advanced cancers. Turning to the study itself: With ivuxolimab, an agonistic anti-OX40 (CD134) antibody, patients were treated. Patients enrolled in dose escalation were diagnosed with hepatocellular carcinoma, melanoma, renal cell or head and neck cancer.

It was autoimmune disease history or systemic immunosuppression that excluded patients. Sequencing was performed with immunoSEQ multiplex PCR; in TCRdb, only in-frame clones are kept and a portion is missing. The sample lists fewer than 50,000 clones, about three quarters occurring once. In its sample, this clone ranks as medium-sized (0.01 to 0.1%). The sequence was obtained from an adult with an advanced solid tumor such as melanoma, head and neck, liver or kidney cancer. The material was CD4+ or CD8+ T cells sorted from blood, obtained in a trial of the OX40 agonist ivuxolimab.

The CDR3 coding sequence is TGTGCCAGCAGACCTGGACTAGCGGGAGAAGCGTTCACCGGGGAGCTGTTTTTT. This codes for CASRPGLAGEAFTGELFF. The chain combines TRBV5-4 with TRBJ2-2; 13 positions match TRBD2. Trimming at V came to 5 bases and at J to 4 bases, leaving 11 bases not matched to a gene. Germline V gives CDR1 SGHNT, CDR2 YYREEE (reference sequence). The length of the CDR3 is 18 residues.